A single T cell receptor (beta chain) is shown here with its context. Sequencing used immunoSEQ multiplex PCR; TCRdb keeps in-frame clones, though not all of them. The repertoire includes about 110,000 clones, 80% to 95% of them detected once, and more than 1.5% sits in the top ten. These data come from a study of T cell changes during pregnancy in multiple sclerosis. The CDR3 runs 13 residues. The germline V gene encodes CDR1 MNHEY and CDR2 SMNVEV (reference sequence). The V gene lost 6 bases and the J gene lost 3 bases, with 11 bases spanning the gap. Sequences were derived from peripheral blood, sampled in the third trimester of pregnancy. The sequence came from a female donor with multiple sclerosis, enrolled in a pregnancy study. The chain links TRBV27 to TRBJ1-2; tentatively, D is TRBD1 (5 bases). The CDR3 protein is CASSAGGDYGYTF. The CDR3 DNA follows: TGTGCCAGCAGCGCCGGGGGGGACTATGGCTACACCTTC.